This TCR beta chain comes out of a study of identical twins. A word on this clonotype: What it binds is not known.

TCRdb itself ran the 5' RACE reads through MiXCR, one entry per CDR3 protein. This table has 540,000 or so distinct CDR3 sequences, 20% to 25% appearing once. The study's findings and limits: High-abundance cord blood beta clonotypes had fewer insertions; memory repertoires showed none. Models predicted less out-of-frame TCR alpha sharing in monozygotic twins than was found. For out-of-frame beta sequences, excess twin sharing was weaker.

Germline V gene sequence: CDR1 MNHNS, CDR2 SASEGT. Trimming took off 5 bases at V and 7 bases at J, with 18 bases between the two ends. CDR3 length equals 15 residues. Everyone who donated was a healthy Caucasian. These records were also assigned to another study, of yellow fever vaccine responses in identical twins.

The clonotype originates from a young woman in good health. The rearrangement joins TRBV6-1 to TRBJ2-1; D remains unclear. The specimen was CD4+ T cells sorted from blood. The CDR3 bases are TGTGCCAGCAGTCCCCTTCTAGTGCGGCAAAATGAGCAGTTCTTC. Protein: CASSPLLVRQNEQFF.